The source of this T cell receptor (beta chain) is a study of shared clonotypes between healthy human individuals. General study results and limits: Inspection by rarefaction showed sorted-subset sequencing to be incomplete despite large depth.

This CDR3 region has 15 residues. CDR1 is SGHNT, CDR2 YYREEE, per germline (reference sequence). V dropped 5 bases and J dropped 7; count of bases not matched to a gene: 6. Sequencing used immunoSEQ multiplex PCR; TCRdb keeps in-frame clones, though not all of them. This sample yields under 850,000 clones, of which roughly 92% are seen a single time; about 25% belongs to the top ten. Regarding this clone: Its specificity is unknown.

CD45RO negativity and positive selection for CCR7 defined naive CD8 cells, a population that excluded terminally differentiated effector memory CD45RA+ cells. The sequence was collected from a man in his thirties or forties in good health. The gene calls are TRBV5-4 and TRBJ2-1, with TRBD2 identical over 13 bases. Sequencing used naive CD8+ T cells sorted from blood. CDR3 residues: CASSQGTSGINEQFF. In DNA form, the CDR3 reads TGTGCCAGCAGTCAAGGGACTAGCGGGATAAATGAGCAGTTCTTC.